The rows below give T cell receptor delta chains drawn from one sample of a study of gamma-delta T cells after stem cell transplantation. TCRdb processed the RT-PCR reads again with the CATT caller. In the table there are about 1,600 delta-chain clones, about 8.3% of which are singletons. What was sequenced was gamma-delta T cells. Receptors originate from a human donor. It is not recorded whose cells these are; they may come from a transplant donor. Each CDR3 is given with its conserved first and last residue. Each record gives: J gene, clone size, V gene, D gene, CDR3 protein, CDR3 DNA. D genes are given only for firm matches. Not every row has a clone size; where given, it reads once, few, many or a size class.

J: TRDJ1; size: medium-sized; V: TRDV2; D: .; CDR3: CACSKLTSYGTGGHTDKLIF; DNA: TGTGCCTGTTCCAAACTCACTTCCTACGGGACTGGGGGACACACCGATAAACTCATCTTT
J: TRDJ1; size: medium-sized; V: TRDV2; D: .; CDR3: CACDTVSHHRGAGAQGDKLIF; DNA: TGTGCCTGTGACACCGTAAGCCACCACCGCGGTGCTGGAGCTCAGGGCGATAAACTCATCTTT
J: TRDJ1; size: .; V: TRDV2; D: .; CDR3: CACDTLTRTVGLIGTDTLIF; DNA: TGTGCCTGTGACACCCTAACACGTACTGTGGGATTAATAGGAACCGATACACTCATCTTT
J: TRDJ1; size: hyperexpanded; V: TRDV2; D: TRDD2; CDR3: CACDSLPTELGSNTDKLIF; DNA: TGTGCCTGTGACTCCCTTCCTACTGAACTGGGGTCCAACACCGATAAACTCATCTTT
J: TRDJ1; size: medium-sized; V: TRDV2; D: TRDD3; CDR3: CACEGLELGDTDKLIF; DNA: TGTGCCTGTGAAGGTTTGGAGCTGGGGGACACCGATAAACTCATCTTT
J: TRDJ1; size: few; V: TRDV2; D: TRDD3; CDR3: CACDTVAGGYLHTDKLIF; DNA: TGCGCCTGTGACACCGTGGCTGGGGGATACCTACACACCGATAAACTCATCTTT
J: TRDJ1; size: large; V: TRDV2; D: .; CDR3: CACDTVGTYTDKLIF; DNA: TGTGCCTGTGACACCGTGGGTACGTACACCGATAAACTCATCTTT
J: TRDJ1; size: .; V: TRDV2; D: TRDD3; CDR3: CACDLLGSNTDKLIF; DNA: TGTGCCTGTGATTTACTGGGGTCCAACACCGATAAACTCATCTTT
J: TRDJ1; size: large; V: TRDV2; D: TRDD3; CDR3: CACVSLGDWGSTDKLIF; DNA: TGTGCCTGTGTATCCCTGGGGGATTGGGGGTCCACCGATAAACTCATCTTT
J: TRDJ1; size: large; V: TRDV2; D: TRDD3; CDR3: CACDTVRALGDTDKLIF; DNA: TGTGCCTGTGACACCGTCCGAGCTCTGGGGGACACCGATAAACTCATCTTT
J: TRDJ1; size: .; V: TRDV2; D: TRDD3; CDR3: CACDPVPLGAQYTDKLIF; DNA: TGTGCCTGTGATCCTGTGCCACTGGGGGCTCAGTACACCGATAAACTCATCTTT
J: TRDJ1; size: medium-sized; V: TRDV2; D: .; CDR3: CACDTVLKVTDKLIF; DNA: TGTGCCTGTGACACCGTTCTAAAGGTAACCGATAAACTCATCTTT
J: TRDJ1; size: large; V: TRDV2; D: .; CDR3: CACDTVGANTDKLIF; DNA: TGTGCCTGTGACACCGTCGGGGCTAACACCGATAAACTCATCTTT
J: TRDJ1; size: few; V: TRDV2; D: .; CDR3: CACDTVSHHRGAGAQGDKLIF; DNA: TGTGCCTGTGATACCGTAAGCCACCACCGCGGTGCTGGAGCTCAGGGCGATAAACTCATCTTT
J: TRDJ1; size: medium-sized; V: TRDV2; D: TRDD3; CDR3: CACDTLHTGDRGFNTDKLIF; DNA: TGTGCCTGTGACACTCTCCATACTGGGGATAGGGGATTTAACACCGATAAACTCATCTTT
J: TRDJ1; size: .; V: TRDV2; D: .; CDR3: CACDTLMPGLTGRGLTAKLIF; DNA: TGTGCCTGTGACACCCTCATGCCAGGTCTTACGGGACGAGGCCTTACCGCTAAACTCATCTTT
J: TRDJ3; size: few; V: TRDV2; D: .; CDR3: CACDPTGGSRSWDTRQMFF; DNA: TGTGCCTGTGACCCTACCGGGGGTTCAAGGTCCTGGGACACCCGACAGATGTTTTTC
J: TRDJ3; size: medium-sized; V: TRDV2; D: TRDD3; CDR3: CACDWVLGDTSWDTRQMFF; DNA: TGTGCCTGTGATTGGGTACTGGGGGATACCTCCTGGGACACCCGACAGATGTTTTTC